The T cell receptor (beta chain) described here comes from a study of beta chain features in type 1 diabetes (dated by TCRdb to about 2018). About the study as a whole: Mean age, gender distribution, total cell number and subset yield did not differ between patients and healthy donors. Whereas all 30 or so donors provided naive and central memory subsets, regulatory and stem cell-like memory subsets were isolated from just 8 patients and roughly eight healthy donors. The study compared TCRB repertoires of sorted circulating CD4+ T cell subsets between recently diagnosed type 1 diabetes patients and matched healthy donors. Across all samples, fewer than 110,000,000 sorted cells were examined, and cell number per subset correlated strongly with RNA yield. Overall study results and their limits: Because cDNA was sequenced instead of genomic DNA, highly expressing activated cells could be over-represented, though the groups showed no difference in activation or CD3 levels. In all four CD4+ subsets, TCRB CDR3 length was moderately but significantly shorter in type 1 diabetes patients. Because small numbers of individuals were included in the HLA sub-analyses, any influence of HLA type on TCRB rearrangement was left unresolved. The naive, central memory and regulatory TCRB repertoires appeared to resemble one another more closely among patients than among healthy donors. Shorter templates might be favored by PCR, yet because patient and control samples were amplified and corrected together, any such skew would affect both groups equally. At VDJ recombination sites, type 1 diabetes patients had fewer insertions and more deleted nucleotides, which implies abnormalities in thymic rearrangement.

The entire amount of isolated RNA was reverse transcribed using the High Capacity cDNA Reverse Transcription Kit, so the sequenced TCRB transcripts were expressed ones. Naive, central memory and regulatory T cell samples underwent deep immunoSEQ sequencing, averaging about 3.57 million total reads per sample. After sorted cells were lysed in RLT buffer, RNA was extracted with DNase-treated RNeasy Micro or Mini kits, with the choice depending on cell number. Each cell subset was processed separately to prevent cross-contamination, with patient and healthy donor samples processed together. The immunoSEQ multiplex PCR was used to amplify TCRB sequences from cDNA, generating 87-bp fragments that spanned the CDR3 region. Amplicons were sequenced on the Illumina HiSeq platform. The study's processing was this. PCR bias was computationally corrected using synthetic template baselines, reads within Hamming distance 2 were collapsed, and singletons that could not be merged were discarded. Reads were aligned against IMGT to assign V, D and J genes, CDR3 length and insertions or deletions at six rearrangement sites. Clonotype counts were normalized to sorted cell number within each subset before computing true diversity and Gini coefficients with the tcR R package. The overlap coefficient, calculated on TCRB nucleotide sequences, was used to quantify repertoire sharing. TCRdb retrieved this table from immuneACCESS and kept in-frame rearrangements only. Not all clones are present; in checked studies, unresolved V genes account for under half, and no reason is known for the remainder. Clone size and V and J calls were adopted from that table, with D and trimming inferred from the DNA. The sample table shows 300,000 to 350,000 clones, and approximately 14% are seen once. Approximately 6.7% of the sample goes to the ten largest clones.

From each donor, a single peripheral blood sample of about 100 mL on average was drawn into heparinised tubes. A BD FACSAria II was used to sort naive, central memory, regulatory and stem cell-like memory CD4+ T cells with a panel that included CD45RO, CCR7, CD25, CD127, CD95 and CD27. Purity was above 98% for every sorted population. PBMCs were separated immediately by Lymphoprep density gradient centrifugation and were stained directly, without being cultured. So that batch effects would be minimized, each experiment stained and sorted samples in pairs, pairing one healthy donor with one patient. As regards this clone: What antigen it recognizes has not been identified. There are no base qualities to consult, and no much larger clone falls within one base.

Germline trimming amounts to 6 bases on V and 9 bases on J, with 16 as the count of junction bases outside the gene matches. CDR3 length: 15 amino acids, cysteine to phenylalanine. Only CDR3 DNA is held: 45 bases, read in frame from base 1. Looking up the germline V gene yields CDR1 SNHLY and CDR2 FYNNEI. Recombination joined TRBV2 with TRBJ2-5; 7 nucleotides in the junction match TRBD2. The sample was central memory CD4+ T cells from blood. The sequence was collected from a man aged 25-45 years in good health. The CDR3 reads as follows: CASSASWDYLHSQYF. The nucleotide sequence is given as TGTGCCAGCAGCGCAAGTTGGGACTACCTGCACTCCCAGTACTTC.